This passage covers 29 T cell receptor beta chains from one sample sequenced in a study of T cells in Graves' hyperthyroidism and ophthalmopathy. Researchers took RNA transcripts and amplified the TCR beta CDR3 regions from them. HTBI primers were employed in a first-round RT-PCR of the TCR CDR3. Each CDR3 protein gets one entry after TCRdb re-called the multiplex PCR reads with MiXCR. Found here are under 250,000 distinct CDR3 sequences, roughly 15% of them singletons; the top ten hold 50%. The source material was blood. The receptor source for this set is a man in his forties or fifties with Graves' hyperthyroidism.

This clonotype was seen repeatedly, ten times or more. The CDR3 loop is CASSFSARGVAYEQYF. DNA for the CDR3: TGTGCCAGCAGTTTCTCGGCTAGGGGAGTTGCCTACGAGCAGTACTTC. The chain links TRBV28 to TRBJ2-7; D may be TRBD1 or TRBD2 (5 bases each). CDR3 length: 16 residues. V was shortened by 3 bases and J by 2 bases, with 17 bases between the two germline ends. Germline CDR1 MDHEN, CDR2 SYDVKM.

A remark on this clonotype: One end of the junction is discordant with germline, which a read error may explain. The J gene is TRBJ1-4, the V gene TRBV20-1; no definite D call. The CDR3 spans 12 residues. Per the germline V gene, CDR1 is DFQATT and CDR2 is SNEGSKA (reference sequence). The CDR3 loop reads CSAGDLNEKLFF. The DNA for the CDR3 is TGCAGTGCTGGAGACCTTAATGAAAAACTGTTTTTT.

In this sample, this clonotype turned up many times. The V gene is TRBV5-1, the J gene TRBJ1-1; 8 positions match TRBD1. V gave up 2 bases and J gave up 0 bases; unmatched junction bases: 3. This CDR3 is 15 amino acids long. Looked up from germline, CDR1 is SGHRS and CDR2 is YFSETQ. The CDR3 DNA reads TGCGCCAGCAGCTTATCAGGGGGCATGAACACTGAAGCTTTCTTT. It encodes CASSLSGGMNTEAFF.

The chain carries TRBV7-9 and TRBJ1-1; D call uncertain. Germline CDR1 reads SEHNR; CDR2 reads FQNEAQ (reference sequence). CDR3 size: 13 residues. V was pared by 5 bases and J by 5 bases, with 12 bases between. Here the CDR3 reads CASSRVMGTEAFF. The CDR3 DNA reads as TGTGCCAGCAGCCGGGTCATGGGGACTGAAGCTTTCTTT.

The V call is TRBV25-1, the J call TRBJ1-1; 10 bases map to TRBD1. The CDR3 is 17 residues long. The trim removed 5 bases at V and 3 bases at J, leaving 12 bases unmatched. The germline CDR1 and CDR2 sequences are MGHDK and SYGVNS. The CDR3 region has the DNA TGTGCCAGCAGTAAAAACGGGGGACAGGGGTACGACACTGAAGCTTTCTTT. It is translated as CASSKNGGQGYDTEAFF.

The chain couples TRBV5-1 to TRBJ2-3; 10 bases align to TRBD2. The ends lost 5 bases at V and 4 bases at J; junction bases unmatched: 7. Per germline, CDR1 SGHRS and CDR2 YFSETQ. The CDR3 contains 15 residues. The DNA for the CDR3 is TGCGCCAGCAGTTCTAGCGGGAGTAGATCAGATACGCAGTATTTT. Its protein is CASSSSGSRSDTQYF.

In its sample, this clonotype was seen many times. This rearrangement joins TRBV5-1 to TRBJ2-7; D unclear. Trimming removed 0 bases at V and 5 bases at J, with 6 bases between. Germline assignment: CDR1 SGHRS and CDR2 YFSETQ. CDR3 length equals 12 residues. CDR3 DNA: TGCGCCAGCAGCTTGGTGGCCAACGAGCAGTACTTC. It encodes CASSLVANEQYF.

This clonotype was seen just once. CDR3: CASRRTTYEQYF. As DNA, the CDR3 is TGTGCCAGCAGAAGGACAACCTACGAGCAGTACTTC. The V and J genes are TRBV6-1 and TRBJ2-7, with D perhaps matching TRBD1 (5 bases). Germline CDR1 MNHNS, CDR2 SASEGT. The V gene lost 6 bases and the J gene lost 2 bases, with 8 bases spanning the gap. The CDR3 contains 12 residues.

Ten or more counts support this clonotype. V is TRBV24-1 and J is TRBJ1-5, with 9 bases that match TRBD1. Germline CDR1 reads KGHDR; CDR2 reads SFDVKD. The CDR3 consists of 15 residues. V shed 4 bases, J shed 7 bases, and the junction held 7 bases outside the gene matches. CDR3 in DNA: TGTGCCACCAGTGAGGGACAGGGTAGGCACCAGCCCCAGCATTTT. It is translated as CATSEGQGRHQPQHF.

This chain joins TRBV19 and TRBJ1-2; TRBD1 agrees at 11 bases. This CDR3 is 16 amino acids long. V lost 4 bases, J lost 4 bases, and 8 bases stayed unmatched. Germline-derived CDR1 and CDR2 are LNHDA and SQIVND (reference sequence). The CDR3 protein is CASSNPTGTGGYGYTF. DNA of the CDR3: TGTGCCAGTAGTAACCCTACCGGGACAGGGGGCTATGGCTACACCTTC.

The CDR3 sequence: CASNGLAAYNEQYF. The CDR3 DNA follows: TGTGCCAGCAATGGACTAGCGGCCTACAATGAGCAGTACTTC. The chain uses TRBV2 and TRBJ2-1; 10 bases match TRBD2. The J call is uncertain, as TRBJ2-7 better fits the DNA end. The CDR3 spans 14 residues. Per the germline V gene, CDR1 is SNHLY and CDR2 is FYNNEI.

This clonotype was observed at least ten times. The gene calls are TRBV27 and TRBJ2-1, with D unresolved. Deletions cut 0 bases from V and 2 bases from J, with 8 bases between. The CDR3 is made up of 15 amino acids. The germline gives CDR1 MNHEY, CDR2 SMNVEV (reference sequence). CDR3 coding DNA: TGTGCCAGCAGTTTATCAGGGTACCCCTACAATGAGCAGTTCTTC. It codes for CASSLSGYPYNEQFF.

This clonotype has a count of ten or more. The genes are TRBV11-3 and TRBJ2-1; TRBD1 might be the D (6 bases). Germline loops: CDR1 SGHNT, CDR2 YENEEA. The V end was cut by 4 bases, the J end by 4 bases, with 11 bases between. This CDR3 is built from 14 residues. CDR3 region: CASSSQGNYNEQFF. The CDR3, as DNA: TGTGCCAGCAGCTCACAGGGAAATTACAATGAGCAGTTCTTC. Looking up the rest from reference TRBV11-3 and TRBJ2-1 gives the full variable domain: EAGVVQSPRYKIIEKKQPVAFWCNPISGHNTLYWYLQNLGQGPELLIRYENEEAVDDSQLPKDRFSAERLKGVDSTLKIQPAELGDSAVYLCASSSQGNYNEQFFGPGTRLTVL.

This clonotype was counted many times. The V gene is TRBV7-8, the J gene TRBJ2-7; 10 bases line up with TRBD2. This CDR3 is 17 amino acids long. Trimming took 2 bases from V and 4 from J; bases not matched to a gene: 11. Germline V gene data show CDR1 as SGHVS and CDR2 as FQNEAQ. CDR3 protein: CASSLTPGTSAPYEQYF. The CDR3 DNA reads TGTGCCAGCAGCTTAACACCCGGGACTAGCGCCCCTTACGAGCAGTACTTC.

This clonotype appeared many times. The J gene is TRBJ1-2, the V gene TRBV20-1; tentative D call: TRBD1 (6 bases). V was clipped by 2 bases and J by 3 bases, with 13 bases between them. Germline assignment: CDR1 DFQATT and CDR2 SNEGSKA (reference sequence). The CDR3 sequence is 14 residues long. CDR3 sequence (DNA): TGCAGTGCTAGACCCCAGGGGCGGCACTATGGCTACACCTTC. Protein product: CSARPQGRHYGYTF.

V usage is TRBV6-1 and J usage is TRBJ2-1, with 9 bases aligning to TRBD1. J was trimmed by 2 bases and V by 6 bases; bases with no gene match: 2. This CDR3 comprises 14 residues. The germline V gene encodes CDR1 MNHNS and CDR2 SASEGT. The CDR3 nucleotides read TGTGCCAGCAGACGGGACAGGGCCTACAATGAGCAGTTCTTC. Residues: CASRRDRAYNEQFF.

This clonotype occurred a few times. The rearrangement links TRBV5-5 to TRBJ1-2; D is uncertain. The CDR3 covers 14 residues. From germline, CDR1 is SGHKS and CDR2 YYEKEE (reference sequence). Trimming left V 7 bases short and J 2 bases short, with 15 bases between. The CDR3 region is CASGPRTVNYGYTF. The CDR3 nucleotides are TGTGCCAGCGGCCCGCGGACGGTGAACTATGGCTACACCTTC. Supplemented by reference TRBV5-5 and TRBJ1-2, the full variable domain reads DAGVTQSPTHLIKTRGQQVTLRCSPISGHKSVSWYQQVLGQGPQFIFQYYEKEERGRGNFPDRFSARQFPNYSSELNVNALLLGDSALYLCASGPRTVNYGYTFGSGTRLTVV.

This clonotype came up many times. This chain joins TRBV6-6 and TRBJ2-5; 10 bases align to TRBD2. This CDR3 region has 17 residues. CDR1 is MNHNY, CDR2 SVGAGI, per germline (reference sequence). V gave up 1 base and J gave up 7 bases; unmatched junction bases: 12. In DNA, the CDR3 is TGTGCCAGCAGTTACTGGGGGCTAGCGGGAGATAGTTCGACCCAGTACTTC. It translates to CASSYWGLAGDSSTQYF.

In its sample, this clonotype was seen many times. The chain is built from TRBV12-5 and TRBJ2-6; possible D gene TRBD1, 5 bases. Trimming left V 5 bases short and J 1 base short, with 6 bases between. This CDR3 is built from 14 residues. Germline CDR1 and CDR2: LGHNT and FRNRAP. CDR3 amino acids: CASGDSSGANVLTF. For the CDR3, the DNA is TGTGCTAGTGGTGACAGTTCTGGGGCCAACGTCCTGACTTTC.

This clonotype was picked up many times. This chain links TRBV20-1 with TRBJ2-1; TRBD2 aligns across 12 bases. The CDR3 extends over 18 amino acids. Trimming cost V 0 bases and J 2 bases; bases outside gene matches: 8. CDR1 and CDR2 from the germline V gene are DFQATT and SNEGSKA (reference sequence). CDR3 nucleotide sequence: TGCAGTGCTAGAGATGCGCGGCTAGCGGGAGGGCCCTACAATGAGCAGTTCTTC. Residues: CSARDARLAGGPYNEQFF.

This clonotype was recorded many times. The chain couples TRBV12-3 or TRBV12-4 to TRBJ2-1, with 9 positions matching TRBD2. The CDR3 covers 16 residues. Trimming cost V 6 bases and J 2 bases; bases outside gene matches: 8. The CDR3 spells CASSYGGLAAYNEQFF. The CDR3 coding sequence is TGTGCCAGCAGCTACGGGGGACTAGCAGCCTACAATGAGCAGTTCTTC.

This chain connects TRBV10-3 to TRBJ2-7; D gene ambiguous. The germline gives CDR1 ENHRY, CDR2 SYGVKD. Trimming removed 3 bases at V and 3 bases at J, with 3 bases between. This CDR3 has 11 amino acids. The CDR3 region is CAISDNYEQYF. The CDR3 nucleotides read TGTGCCATCAGTGACAACTACGAGCAGTACTTC.

The chain carries TRBV12-3 or TRBV12-4 and TRBJ2-7, with TRBD2 as a possible D gene (6 bases). The V end was cut by 6 bases, the J end by 5 bases, with 20 bases between. The CDR3 covers 15 residues. The CDR3 region has the DNA TGTGCCAGCAGGGAAACGACTAGTTCGGTGAACGAGCAGTACTTC. Its protein product is CASRETTSSVNEQYF.

Only a few counts were recorded for this clonotype. This chain links TRBV18 with TRBJ2-1, with 9 bases that match TRBD1. V gave up 8 bases and J gave up 6 bases; unmatched junction bases: 8. CDR3 size: 14 residues. The germline V gene encodes CDR1 KGHSH and CDR2 LQKENI. This chain's CDR3 is CASQGQGTSNEQFF. CDR3 nucleotides: TGTGCCAGCCAAGGACAGGGGACCAGCAATGAGCAGTTCTTC.

This clonotype has ten or more counts. The V call is TRBV11-2, the J call TRBJ2-7, with 9 bases matching TRBD2. Germline V gene data show CDR1 as SGHAT and CDR2 as FQNNGV. This CDR3 is 18 amino acids long. V shed 5 bases and J 3 bases; nucleotides not matched to a gene: 17. As DNA, the CDR3 is TGTGCCAGCAGCGCAAAATCCGAAATTAGCGGGAGTCTCTACGAGCAGTACTTC. Protein: CASSAKSEISGSLYEQYF.

This clonotype was observed at least ten times. The V and J genes are TRBV20-1 and TRBJ2-3, with 7 nucleotides matching TRBD2. Per germline, CDR1 DFQATT and CDR2 SNEGSKA (reference sequence). The CDR3 extends over 15 amino acids. The J segment lost 3 bases and the V segment lost 6 bases, leaving 12 bases of the junction unmatched. In DNA form, the CDR3 reads TGCAGTGCAGGTTCGGCGGGAGATGAGACAGATACGCAGTATTTT. Its protein is CSAGSAGDETDTQYF.

This clonotype was counted ten times or more. The rearrangement joins TRBV6-1 to TRBJ2-7; D is ambiguous. CDR3 length equals 14 residues. Germline loops: CDR1 MNHNS, CDR2 SASEGT. V was cut by 6 bases and J by 5 bases, with 17 bases left in between. CDR3: CASRSEYSAHEQYF. The CDR3, as DNA: TGTGCCAGCAGATCAGAATATTCGGCCCACGAGCAGTACTTC.

This clonotype appeared many times. The chain links TRBV28 to TRBJ2-7, with 12 positions matching TRBD2. From germline, CDR1 is MDHEN and CDR2 SYDVKM. CDR3 length equals 17 residues. The J segment lost 3 bases and the V segment lost 3 bases, leaving 9 bases of the junction unmatched. The CDR3 nucleotides read TGTGCCAGCAGTTTTAGCCTAGCGGGAGGGTCTCGCTACGAGCAGTACTTC. Translation: CASSFSLAGGSRYEQYF.

This clonotype has at least ten counts. The chain is built from TRBV12-3 or TRBV12-4 and TRBJ2-1; no clear D gene. The CDR3 loop spans 13 amino acids. V lost 2 bases, J lost 7 bases, and 9 bases lay in between. The CDR3 sequence is CASSLMGLNEQFF. The CDR3 nucleotides are TGTGCCAGCAGTTTAATGGGGTTGAATGAGCAGTTCTTC.